This T cell receptor (beta chain) was sequenced during a study of cytomegalovirus exposure and HLA in healthy donors. Clones were sequenced by immunoSEQ multiplex PCR, and TCRdb holds only the in-frame ones, with some missing. The repertoire consists of 170,000 or so clones, with 80% to 85% occurring once and the leading ten covering 2.5% to 3.5%. The germline V gene has CDR1 SEHNR and CDR2 FQNEAQ (reference sequence). Trimming left V 5 bases short and J 4 bases short, with 12 bases between. The CDR3 extends over 13 amino acids. In its sample, this clone was seen a few times. The sample consisted of PBMCs. The sequence came from a woman aged 18-29 years in good health and CMV-seropositive. This chain joins TRBV7-9 and TRBJ2-7; possibly TRBD2 for D (6 bases). CDR3 sequence: CASSPDGSYEQYF. The CDR3 region has the DNA TGTGCCAGCAGCCCAGACGGGAGTTACGAGCAGTACTTC.